The text below deals with one T cell receptor beta chain. Its antigen remains unknown. Assay: immunoSEQ multiplex PCR; the TCRdb copy retains only in-frame clones and omits some. The data show about 50,000 clones, 90% to 95% seen once. The CDR3 sequence is 14 residues long. Trimming took off 4 bases at V and 3 bases at J, with 13 bases between the two ends. Germline values: CDR1 SGHTA, CDR2 FQGNSA. This sample is drawn from a study of OX40 agonist ivuxolimab in advanced cancers. Findings and limits, study-wide: Within 6 weeks, CD4+ and CD8+ blood T cells expanded clonally at 0.1 to 3.0 mg/kg.

This chain links TRBV7-2 with TRBJ2-7, with D unclear. The sample here was CD4+ or CD8+ T cells sorted from blood, taken in a trial of the OX40 agonist ivuxolimab. This receptor was identified in an adult with an advanced solid tumor such as melanoma, head and neck, liver or kidney cancer. The CDR3 DNA reads as TGTGCCAGCAGCTCCTTTGCGGAGCTCTACGAGCAGTACTTC. It translates to CASSSFAELYEQYF.